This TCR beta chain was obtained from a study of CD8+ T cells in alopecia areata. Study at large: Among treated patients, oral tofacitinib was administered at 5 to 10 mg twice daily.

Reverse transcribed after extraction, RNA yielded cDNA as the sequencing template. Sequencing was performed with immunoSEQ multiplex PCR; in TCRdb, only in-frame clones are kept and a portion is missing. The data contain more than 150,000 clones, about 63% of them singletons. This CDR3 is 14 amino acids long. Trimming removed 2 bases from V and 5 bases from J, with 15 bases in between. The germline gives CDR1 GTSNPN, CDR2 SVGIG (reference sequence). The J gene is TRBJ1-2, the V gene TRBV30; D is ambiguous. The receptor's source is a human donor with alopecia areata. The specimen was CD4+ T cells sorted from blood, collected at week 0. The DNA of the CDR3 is TGTGCCTGGAGTCGACCGCTGGCTTGGTATGGCTACACCTTC. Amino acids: CAWSRPLAWYGYTF. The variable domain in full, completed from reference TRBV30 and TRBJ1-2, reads SQTIHQWPATLVQPVGSPLSLECTVEGTSNPNLYWYRQAAGRGLQLLFYSVGIGQISSEVPQNLSASRPQDRQFILSSKKLLLSDSGFYLCAWSRPLAWYGYTFGSGTRLTVV.